The 26 T cell receptor beta chains below all came from one sample that was sequenced in a study of T cells in Graves' hyperthyroidism and ophthalmopathy (dated by TCRdb to the late 2010s). The library was generated by multiplex PCR. Sequencing instrument: Illumina HiSeq 2000. The TCR beta CDR3 regions were amplified from RNA transcripts. A first-round RT-PCR of the TCR CDR3 used the HTBI primer set with the Qiagen OneStep RT-PCR kit. TCRdb applied fastp at Q25 and MiXCR to the public reads, then kept only in-frame beta chains. Rows matching on CDR3 protein sequence are summarized as one entry with the most common DNA and genes. The sample has about 300,000 distinct CDR3 sequences on record, less than 30% of them singletons. Of the sample, approximately 25% falls within the top ten clones. The material sequenced was blood. The receptors here all came from a man aged 35 to 55 with Graves' hyperthyroidism that later progressed to Graves' ophthalmopathy.

The chain uses TRBV6-5 and TRBJ1-1; no reliable D call. Germline CDR1 and CDR2: MNHEY and SVGAGI. Trimming stripped 7 bases from V and 0 bases from J, with 15 bases between. The CDR3 covers 15 residues. The CDR3 DNA is TGTGCCAGCATTCTTGAGACGGTCATGAACACTGAAGCTTTCTTT. It yields the protein CASILETVMNTEAFF.

This clonotype was counted at least ten times. The rearrangement uses TRBV5-1 and TRBJ2-5; 8 bases agree with TRBD2. CDR3 length equals 15 residues. Germline V CDR1 and CDR2: SGHRS, YFSETQ. Germline trimming cut 0 bases from V and 7 bases from J; bases unmatched to any gene: 8. The CDR3 bases are TGCGCCAGCAGCTTGGAGGGAGCGGGGGTGGTGACCCAGTACTTC. It encodes CASSLEGAGVVTQYF.

This clonotype was seen many times. This sequence joins TRBV7-2 and TRBJ1-5; D gene unclear. The CDR3 has 14 amino acids. Deletions cut 2 bases from V and 4 bases from J, with 9 bases between. The germline V gene encodes CDR1 SGHTA and CDR2 FQGNSA. This chain's CDR3 is CASSLLPINQPQHF. The CDR3 region has the DNA TGTGCCAGCAGCTTATTACCGATTAATCAGCCCCAGCATTTT.

The chain carries TRBV5-1 and TRBJ2-7; 10 nucleotides agree with TRBD2. The CDR3 sequence is 15 residues long. Germline CDR1 and CDR2: SGHRS and YFSETQ. V lost 4 bases to trimming and J lost 2 bases; unmatched junction nucleotides: 6. The CDR3 nucleotides read TGCGCCAGCAGCCGGCCCACTAGCGGGACCTACGAGCAGTACTTC. It specifies CASSRPTSGTYEQYF.

This clonotype was observed at least ten times. The genes are TRBV18 and TRBJ1-5; D remains unclear. Germline V gives CDR1 KGHSH, CDR2 LQKENI. Between the trimmed V and J ends, which lost 3 bases and 3 bases, there was a span of 6 bases. CDR3 length equals 13 residues. DNA for the CDR3: TGTGCCAGCTCACCCGTGAACAATCAGCCCCAGCATTTT. This codes for CASSPVNNQPQHF.

This clonotype was seen a handful of times. This rearrangement joins TRBV5-5 to TRBJ2-5; either TRBD1 or TRBD2 may supply D (5 bases each). The CDR3 loop spans 16 amino acids. Germline V gives CDR1 SGHKS, CDR2 YYEKEE (reference sequence). The germline V and J ends were trimmed by 4 bases and 4 bases, with 20 bases remaining between them. CDR3 in DNA: TGTGCCAGCAGCCCACCCGCCGGGACCACCGGAGAGACCCAGTACTTC. Protein product: CASSPPAGTTGETQYF.

V and J are TRBV12-3 or TRBV12-4 and TRBJ1-1; TRBD1 matches at 7 bases. The CDR3 is 15 amino acids. V shed 3 bases, J shed 5 bases, and the junction held 9 bases outside the gene matches. The CDR3 DNA follows: TGTGCCAGCAGTTTCCCCGACAGGGTCGGAACTGAAGCTTTCTTT. Its translation: CASSFPDRVGTEAFF.

Ten or more counts support this clonotype. CDR3 in DNA: TGTGCCACCAGCGCTCGGGACTGGTTCTCCTACGAGCAGTACTTC. The encoded protein is CATSARDWFSYEQYF. The chain links TRBV15 to TRBJ2-7; D may be TRBD2 (6 bases). The CDR3 totals 15 residues. The V end was cut by 5 bases, the J end by 0 bases, with 14 bases between. CDR1 and CDR2 from the germline V gene are LNHNV and YYDKDF (reference sequence).

This clonotype has only a few counts. The gene calls are TRBV20-1 and TRBJ2-7; D remains ambiguous. CDR1 and CDR2 (germline): DFQATT, SNEGSKA (reference sequence). The CDR3 covers 16 residues. The V and J ends lost 0 bases and 2 bases respectively, with 17 bases between them. The CDR3 DNA is TGCAGTGCTAGAGATCTTTTCGGGCAGCTAACCTACGAGCAGTACTTC. Translated, it gives CSARDLFGQLTYEQYF.

The table lists this clonotype with many counts. The V call is TRBV2, the J call TRBJ2-7; no definite D call. The germline V gene has CDR1 SNHLY and CDR2 FYNNEI. Trimming took off 1 base at V and 12 bases at J, with 13 bases between the two ends. This CDR3 spans 12 amino acids. CDR3: CASSEGSHSPYF. CDR3 nucleotides: TGTGCCAGCAGTGAAGGGTCCCACTCTCCGTACTTC.

The chain is built from TRBV7-2 and TRBJ2-7; D is ambiguous. CDR1 and CDR2 from the germline V gene are SGHTA and FQGNSA. The germline V and J ends were trimmed by 9 bases and 2 bases, with 17 bases remaining between them. The CDR3 loop spans 14 amino acids. The CDR3 coding sequence is TGTGCCAGTGGTAAGGCAATCCCCGCCTACGAGCAGTACTTC. Translation gives CASGKAIPAYEQYF.

This clonotype was observed at least ten times. The chain carries TRBV20-1 and TRBJ2-7; TRBD2 aligns across 7 bases. The CDR3 has 16 amino acids. Germline loops: CDR1 DFQATT, CDR2 SNEGSKA (reference sequence). J gave up 5 bases and V 1 base, and 14 bases lay outside the gene matches. The CDR3 DNA reads TGCAGTGCTAGAGCATCAACTAGCGCCACCTTCCACGAGCAGTACTTC. This sequence encodes CSARASTSATFHEQYF.

This clonotype was found many times. The chain couples TRBV3-1 to TRBJ1-1; D uncertain. V was shortened by 2 bases and J by 11 bases, with 15 bases between the two germline ends. There are 13 residues in the CDR3. Germline assignment: CDR1 LGHDT and CDR2 YNNKEL (reference sequence). CDR3 bases: TGTGCCAGCAGCCAAAAAGGAGGTAATCGGGCTTTCTTT. It translates to CASSQKGGNRAFF.

This clonotype has a count of ten or more. DNA of the CDR3: TGTGCCAGCAGAAAATCGGGGACAGGGCGCGAGCAGTACTTC. Translation gives CASRKSGTGREQYF. The genes are TRBV6-1 and TRBJ2-7, with TRBD1 identical over 9 bases. CDR1 MNHNS and CDR2 SASEGT come from the germline V gene. The V segment lost 6 bases and the J segment 6 bases; nucleotides outside the gene matches: 9. The CDR3 has 14 amino acids.

This clonotype was detected a few times. The genes are TRBV29-1 and TRBJ2-5; D is ambiguous. Trimming removed 2 bases from V and 4 bases from J, with 11 bases in between. The CDR3 sequence is 13 residues long. Germline assignment: CDR1 SQVTM and CDR2 ANQGSEA. The CDR3 reads CSVEYGTRETQYF. DNA of the CDR3: TGCAGCGTTGAATACGGCACACGAGAGACCCAGTACTTC.

This clonotype was detected many times. The chain employs TRBV5-1 and TRBJ1-1; TRBD1 matches 9 bases. With 1 base clipped from V and 1 base from J, the junction kept 2 bases outside the gene matches. The V gene's germline CDR1 is SGHRS and CDR2 YFSETQ. The CDR3 extends over 15 amino acids. CDR3 sequence: CASSLRGQGNTEAFF. In DNA, the CDR3 is TGCGCCAGCAGCTTGCGGGGACAGGGGAACACTGAAGCTTTCTTT.

V gene TRBV29-1 combines with J gene TRBJ2-7, with 7 positions matching TRBD1. With 7 bases clipped from V and 3 bases from J, the junction kept 9 bases outside the gene matches. Germline V gives CDR1 SQVTM, CDR2 ANQGSEA. The length of the CDR3 is 13 residues. CDR3 nucleotides: TGCAGCGCCCGACAGGGAAACGGCTACGAGCAGTACTTC. It specifies CSARQGNGYEQYF.

The chain carries TRBV4-1 and TRBJ1-5; 7 bases are shared with TRBD1. Per the germline V gene, CDR1 is MGHRA and CDR2 is YSYEKL. This CDR3 comprises 18 residues. After removal of 2 bases from V and 3 bases from J, the junction contained 13 bases not matched to a gene. The CDR3 here is CASSQNIRAGGLNQPQHF. The CDR3 nucleotides read TGCGCCAGCAGCCAAAATATAAGGGCAGGGGGGCTCAATCAGCCCCAGCATTTT.

This clonotype was observed many times. This chain links TRBV12-3 or TRBV12-4 with TRBJ2-7; D gene ambiguous. The V gene lost 5 bases and the J gene lost 2 bases, with 13 bases spanning the gap. The CDR3 totals 14 residues. CDR3 residues: CASSPQISPYEQYF. The CDR3 region has the DNA TGTGCCAGCAGTCCTCAAATCTCCCCCTACGAGCAGTACTTC.

This clonotype has ten or more counts. The V call is TRBV20-1, the J call TRBJ1-1; D is possibly TRBD1 (5 bases). Germline V gene sequence: CDR1 DFQATT, CDR2 SNEGSKA (reference sequence). V lost 6 bases, J lost 5 bases, and 13 bases lay in between. This CDR3 is 12 amino acids long. CDR3 loop: CSAHSGVTEAFF. The CDR3 DNA reads TGCAGTGCCCACTCGGGGGTAACTGAAGCTTTCTTT.

This clonotype was counted at least ten times. The rearrangement uses TRBV20-1 and TRBJ2-5, with D perhaps given as TRBD1 or TRBD2 (6 bases each). Trimming pared 6 bases from V and 4 bases from J, leaving 21 bases between. Germline loops: CDR1 DFQATT, CDR2 SNEGSKA (reference sequence). This CDR3 has 15 residues. The chain's CDR3 is CSAVNSGGGRETQYF. The CDR3 nucleotides are TGCAGTGCCGTCAATAGCGGAGGGGGGCGAGAGACCCAGTACTTC.

This clonotype showed up many times. The chain couples TRBV6-1 to TRBJ1-2, with 9 bases fitting TRBD1. V was pared by 5 bases and J by 3 bases, with 7 bases of the junction left unmatched. Looked up from germline, CDR1 is MNHNS and CDR2 is SASEGT. The CDR3 loop spans 15 amino acids. The CDR3 DNA reads as TGTGCCAGCAGTACACCTCGGACAGGGGACTATGGCTACACCTTC. It translates to CASSTPRTGDYGYTF.

This clonotype showed up many times. The J gene is TRBJ1-5, the V gene TRBV12-3 or TRBV12-4, with unresolved D. The CDR3 length is 15 residues. The germline V and J ends were trimmed by 3 bases and 1 base, with 10 bases remaining between them. The CDR3 DNA reads as TGTGCCAGCAGTTTCGGGGTTGTGAGCAATCAGCCCCAGCATTTT. This translates into CASSFGVVSNQPQHF.

The chain employs TRBV12-3 or TRBV12-4 and TRBJ2-2; 9 bases match TRBD1. The V and J ends lost 7 bases and 3 bases, in that order; junction bases with no gene match: 3. This CDR3 comprises 14 residues. CDR3 in DNA: TGTGCCAGCAAACAGGGGGCGCACACCGGGGAGCTGTTTTTT. It translates to CASKQGAHTGELFF.

This clonotype came up many times. V is TRBV20-1 and J is TRBJ1-1; possible D gene TRBD1, 6 bases. Trimming shortened V by 2 bases and J by 1 base, and 11 bases separated the two germline ends. Germline V gives CDR1 DFQATT, CDR2 SNEGSKA (reference sequence). The CDR3 is 14 amino acids. The CDR3 region is CSARFRDKNTEAFF. The CDR3, as DNA: TGCAGTGCTAGATTCCGGGACAAGAACACTGAAGCTTTCTTT.

This chain links TRBV28 with TRBJ2-7; 9 nucleotides agree with TRBD1. CDR1 is MDHEN, CDR2 SYDVKM, per germline. This CDR3 is built from 16 residues. V shed 6 bases, J shed 7 bases, and the junction held 16 bases outside the gene matches. CDR3 protein: CASRFYGTGTSGEQYF. In DNA, the CDR3 is TGTGCCAGCAGATTCTACGGGACAGGGACGTCTGGGGAGCAGTACTTC.